The 27 T cell receptor beta chains below all came from one sample that was sequenced in a study of B cell selection in AIRE deficiency. The method was immunoSEQ multiplex PCR; TCRdb's version includes in-frame clones alone and lacks a portion of them. The sample shows about 21,000 clones, roughly 98% of them seen only once. Conventional CD4 T cells were sorted as CD4+CD127+ cells. The sample taken for sequencing was conventional CD4+ T cells sorted from PBMCs. Source of these receptors: a human donor with AIRE deficiency.

The gene calls are TRBV4-3 and TRBJ2-1; 7 nucleotides agree with TRBD2. With 0 bases clipped from V and 9 bases from J, the junction kept 11 bases outside the gene matches. Germline V gene sequence: CDR1 LGHNA, CDR2 YSLEER. The CDR3 runs to 16 residues. In DNA, the CDR3 is TGCGCCAGCAGCCAAGATTGGTTGACTAGCAAGGGTGAGCAGTTCTTC. It is translated as CASSQDWLTSKGEQFF.

The chain uses TRBV21-1 and TRBJ1-2. TRBV21-1 is a pseudogene locus. The CDR3 is 15 amino acids. The CDR3 protein is CASSPGGGEDYGYTF. In DNA form, the CDR3 reads TGTGCCAGCAGCCCAGGGGGGGGTGAGGACTATGGCTACACCTTC.

The rearrangement links TRBV7-9 to TRBJ2-5; D remains unclear. Germline CDR1 SEHNR, CDR2 FQNEAQ (reference sequence). There are 10 residues in the CDR3. The V end was cut by 6 bases, the J end by 7 bases, with 6 bases between. CDR3 sequence (DNA): TGTGCCAGCAGTAATGTGACCCAGTACTTC. Translating gives CASSNVTQYF.

The genes are TRBV11-3 and TRBJ2-3; D not resolved. Trimming cost V 1 base and J 0 bases, with 14 bases left between them. Germline-derived CDR1 and CDR2 are SGHNT and YENEEA. There are 17 residues in the CDR3. CDR3 sequence reads: CASSLGLPGLSTDTQYF. The CDR3, as DNA: TGTGCCAGCAGCTTAGGTTTACCGGGTTTGAGCACAGATACGCAGTATTTT.

The rearrangement joins TRBV4-3 to TRBJ2-5; 7 bases match TRBD1. In germline, CDR1 is LGHNA, CDR2 YSLEER. This CDR3 has 16 residues. The V segment lost 1 base and the J segment 5 bases; nucleotides outside the gene matches: 10. CDR3 region: CASSQVAQGFKETQYF. The CDR3, as DNA: TGCGCCAGCAGCCAAGTCGCACAGGGGTTTAAGGAGACCCAGTACTTC.

The chain joins TRBV18 to TRBJ2-7; D unclear. There are 15 residues in the CDR3. Germline CDR1 and CDR2: KGHSH and LQKENI. Trimming removed 4 bases at V and 4 bases at J, with 17 bases between. The CDR3: CASSLNRGPDYEQYF. The CDR3 DNA reads TGTGCCAGCTCACTTAACCGAGGACCGGATTACGAGCAGTACTTC.

The chain employs TRBV28 and TRBJ2-7; the match to TRBD1 covers 10 bases. This CDR3 region has 18 residues. Germline V gene lookup returns CDR1 MDHEN and CDR2 SYDVKM. The V and J ends lost 6 bases and 3 bases, in that order; junction bases with no gene match: 17. CDR3 protein: CASSRTGTGALNIYEQYF. CDR3 bases: TGTGCCAGCAGCCGTACCGGGACAGGGGCGTTAAACATCTACGAGCAGTACTTC. Full variable domain (remainder filled in from reference TRBV28 and TRBJ2-7): DVKVTQSSRYLVKRTGEKVFLECVQDMDHENMFWYRQDPGLGLRLIYFSYDVKMKEKGDIPEGYSVSREKKERFSLILESASTNQTSMYLCASSRTGTGALNIYEQYFGPGTRLTVT.

The chain links TRBV28 to TRBJ2-7, with unresolved D. V lost 2 bases and J lost 3, with 14 bases in between. The CDR3 is 15 amino acids. Germline V gene sequence: CDR1 MDHEN, CDR2 SYDVKM. In DNA form, the CDR3 reads TGTGCCAGCAGTTTAAACCCCTCCTTGGGCTACGAGCAGTACTTC. This gives the protein CASSLNPSLGYEQYF.

The chain couples TRBV7-9 to TRBJ1-2, with TRBD1 matching over 7 bases. Per the germline V gene, CDR1 is SEHNR and CDR2 is FQNEAQ (reference sequence). The V segment lost 3 bases and the J segment 8 bases; nucleotides outside the gene matches: 15. The length of the CDR3 is 16 residues. The CDR3, as DNA: TGTGCCAGCAGCTTTTCGACCGAGAGGGGGCGTCAGGGCTACACCTTC. This gives the protein CASSFSTERGRQGYTF.

This clone was seen once. One junction end disagrees with the germline gene, perhaps due to a read error. The chain uses TRBV28 and TRBJ2-1; D call uncertain. In germline, CDR1 is MDHEN, CDR2 SYDVKM. CDR3 length: 14 residues. CDR3 DNA sequence: TGTGCCAGCAGTTCCGTCGGGTTGTACAATGAGCGGTTCTTC. Translating it yields CASSSVGLYNERFF.

The rearrangement joins TRBV5-6 to TRBJ2-1, with 9 bases that match TRBD1. Trimming took 4 bases from V and 8 from J; bases not matched to a gene: 7. The CDR3 has 14 amino acids. The germline V gene encodes CDR1 SGHDT and CDR2 YYEEEE. CDR3 DNA: TGTGCCAGCAGCCCCACGACAGGGGGGGATGAGCAGTTCTTC. Protein product: CASSPTTGGDEQFF.

The V and J genes are TRBV11-2 and TRBJ2-7, with D perhaps matching TRBD2 (5 bases). The germline V gene has CDR1 SGHAT and CDR2 FQNNGV. V was pared by 5 bases and J by 3 bases, with 23 bases between. The CDR3 contains 17 residues. This chain's CDR3 is CASSPGDRSGAYYEQYF. CDR3 nucleotide sequence: TGTGCCAGCAGCCCTGGGGATCGGAGCGGAGCTTACTACGAGCAGTACTTC.

Regarding this clone: The junction differs from germline at one of its ends, possibly a read error. V gene TRBV4-1 combines with J gene TRBJ2-4, with 13 bases matching TRBD2. Germline V gives CDR1 MGHRA, CDR2 YSYEKL. The CDR3 sequence is 18 residues long. The CDR3 sequence is CASSQGPTSGRARNIQYF. The CDR3 region has the DNA TGCGCCAGCAGCCAAGGACCAACTAGCGGGAGGGCCAGAAACATTCAGTACTTC.

This sequence joins TRBV7-2 and TRBJ2-1; 9 nucleotides match TRBD1. Losses at the gene ends were 1 base for V and 13 bases for J; bases not matched to a gene: 5. The CDR3 runs 13 residues. Per the germline V gene, CDR1 is SGHTA and CDR2 is FQGNSA. The CDR3 loop is CASSLVGQGGQFF. The CDR3 DNA is TGTGCCAGCAGCTTAGTGGGACAGGGTGGTCAGTTCTTC.

V is TRBV5-1 and J is TRBJ1-2, with TRBD1 as a possible D gene (6 bases). CDR1 and CDR2 (germline): SGHRS, YFSETQ. Trimming shortened V by 3 bases and J by 3 bases, and 9 bases separated the two germline ends. The CDR3 is made up of 13 amino acids. CDR3 DNA sequence: TGCGCCAGCAGCTCCCGGGGGCACTATGGCTACACCTTC. This translates into CASSSRGHYGYTF.

The CDR3 coding sequence is TGTGCCAGCAGACTAGCGGGAGAGGCATACAATGAGCAGTTCTTC. Residues: CASRLAGEAYNEQFF. This chain connects TRBV25-1 to TRBJ2-1; 11 nucleotides agree with TRBD2. V lost 6 bases and J lost 4; bases outside the gene matches: 5. The CDR3 length is 15 residues. Germline CDR1 MGHDK, CDR2 SYGVNS.

The chain employs TRBV28 and TRBJ2-7, with 7 bases that match TRBD1. Per germline, CDR1 MDHEN and CDR2 SYDVKM. The trim removed 8 bases at V and 2 bases at J, leaving 9 bases unmatched. The CDR3 loop spans 14 amino acids. CDR3 sequence reads: CASLRTGRPYEQYF. In DNA form, the CDR3 reads TGTGCCAGCCTCCGGACAGGAAGACCCTACGAGCAGTACTTC.

Regarding this clone: The junction shows a germline mismatch at one end, possibly a read error. This chain joins TRBV7-3 and TRBJ1-1; 7 bases agree with TRBD1. Germline loops: CDR1 SGHTA, CDR2 FQGTGA. The CDR3 spans 13 residues. The CDR3 protein is CASSLGQNTEASF. CDR3 bases: TGTGCCAGCAGCTTGGGACAGAACACTGAAGCTTCCTTT.

The chain joins TRBV4-1 to TRBJ2-3; no clear D gene. The V and J ends lost 0 bases and 0 bases respectively, with 4 bases between them. This CDR3 contains 14 residues. Germline V gene lookup returns CDR1 MGHRA and CDR2 YSYEKL. The CDR3 protein is CASSQETSTDTQYF. CDR3 nucleotide sequence: TGCGCCAGCAGCCAAGAAACGAGCACAGATACGCAGTATTTT.

The chain links TRBV7-5 to TRBJ2-7; the D call in the table, TRBD2, was not verified against the DNA. TRBV7-5 is a known pseudogene. This CDR3 has 14 residues. CDR3 in amino acids: CVRSLVRGFGEQYF. The DNA of the CDR3 is TGTGTCAGAAGCTTAGTCCGAGGGTTTGGAGAGCAGTACTTC.

The chain employs TRBV9 and TRBJ1-1; tentatively, D is TRBD1 (5 bases). Per the germline V gene, CDR1 is SGDLS and CDR2 is YYNGEE. The CDR3 length is 15 residues. The V gene lost 0 bases and the J gene lost 4 bases, with 13 bases spanning the gap. The CDR3 DNA reads TGTGCCAGCAGCGTAGCTAGGCCTGGGGCCACTGAAGCTTTCTTT. Encoded protein: CASSVARPGATEAFF.

The genes are TRBV10-3 and TRBJ1-1; D ambiguous. This CDR3 has 16 amino acids. Per germline, CDR1 ENHRY and CDR2 SYGVKD. V was trimmed by 0 bases and J by 1 base, leaving 12 bases between them. Here the CDR3 reads CAISESPRSGNTEAFF. As DNA, the CDR3 is TGTGCCATCAGTGAGTCGCCTCGGTCTGGGAACACTGAAGCTTTCTTT.

This chain uses TRBV7-8 with TRBJ2-1, with 9 bases that match TRBD1. The CDR3 runs to 16 residues. Per germline, CDR1 SGHVS and CDR2 FQNEAQ. Losses at the gene ends were 2 bases for V and 2 bases for J; bases not matched to a gene: 4. The CDR3 sequence: CASSLLRDRAYNEQFF. Here the CDR3 DNA reads TGTGCCAGCAGCTTACTCCGGGACAGGGCCTACAATGAGCAGTTCTTC.

The chain carries TRBV2 and TRBJ2-7; D is possibly TRBD1 (6 bases). With 6 bases removed from V and 5 bases from J, the gap between germline ends came to 17 bases. CDR1 and CDR2 from the germline V gene are SNHLY and FYNNEI. The CDR3 covers 14 residues. The DNA for the CDR3 is TGTGCCAGCAGATTCCAGGGGACATTCCACGAGCAGTACTTC. Protein product: CASRFQGTFHEQYF.

This rearrangement joins TRBV2 to TRBJ2-2, with D maybe TRBD2 (5 bases). V was shortened by 6 bases and J by 1 base, with 9 bases between the two germline ends. Germline values: CDR1 SNHLY, CDR2 FYNNEI. This CDR3 region has 14 residues. The CDR3 sequence is CASREDGNTGELFF. The CDR3 coding sequence is TGTGCCAGCAGGGAGGACGGGAACACCGGGGAGCTGTTTTTT.

A word on this clone: A junction boundary mismatches the germline segment, possibly from a read error. The V call is TRBV5-6, the J call TRBJ2-7; 11 bases match TRBD2. From germline, CDR1 is SGHDT and CDR2 YYEEEE. The CDR3 runs 12 residues. This chain's CDR3 is CASSLSSGRRTF. The CDR3 nucleotides are TGTGCCAGCAGCTTGTCTAGCGGGAGGCGCACCTTC.

The V call is TRBV2, the J call TRBJ1-5, with D perhaps matching TRBD1 (6 bases). Germline CDR1 and CDR2: SNHLY and FYNNEI. The CDR3 has 15 amino acids. Between the trimmed V and J ends, which lost 4 bases and 9 bases, there was a span of 19 bases. CDR3 DNA: TGTGCCAGCAGTGGTCGCGGGGGCTGGGGTGCGCCCCAGCATTTT. Translation gives CASSGRGGWGAPQHF. Looking up the rest from reference TRBV2 and TRBJ1-5 gives the full variable domain: EPEVTQTPSHQVTQMGQEVILRCVPISNHLYFYWYRQILGQKVEFLVSFYNNEISEKSEIFDDQFSVERPDGSNFTLKIRSTKLEDSAMYFCASSGRGGWGAPQHFGDGTRLSIL.